This T cell receptor (beta chain) was identified in a study of technical replicates of blood from a handful of donors (dated by TCRdb to 2016 to 2017). Worth noting for this clone: The antigen it recognizes is unknown. Per-base quality was not reported, and no clone a single base away is much larger than it.

From V the trimming removes 7 bases and from J it removes 5 bases, while the gene matches leave 15 bases of the junction unaccounted for. From the germline V gene (reference sequence), CDR1 is LNHDA and CDR2 is SQIVND. From cysteine to phenylalanine, the CDR3 is 17 amino acids long. Only the CDR3 portion is preserved as DNA: 51 bases, with reading frame beginning at the first base. The library was produced with the immunoSEQ multiplex PCR assay. TCRdb carries this immuneACCESS record with in-frame sequences only. Its versions omit some clonotypes, under half of them owing to an unresolved V gene in the studies checked, with the rest unexplained. The sample data list more than 65,000 clones, and 90% to 95% of these were observed just once. 0.41% of the sample is taken by the ten largest.

Sequences were obtained from T cells isolated from PBMCs. The chain was built from TRBV19 and TRBJ1-5; 9 nucleotides in the junction match TRBD1. This clonotype was sampled from a human donor in good health. The DNA sequence reads TGTGCCAGTATTTCGATCCCGGGACAGGGTTCCGATCAGCCCCAGCATTTT. This is translated as CASISIPGQGSDQPQHF.